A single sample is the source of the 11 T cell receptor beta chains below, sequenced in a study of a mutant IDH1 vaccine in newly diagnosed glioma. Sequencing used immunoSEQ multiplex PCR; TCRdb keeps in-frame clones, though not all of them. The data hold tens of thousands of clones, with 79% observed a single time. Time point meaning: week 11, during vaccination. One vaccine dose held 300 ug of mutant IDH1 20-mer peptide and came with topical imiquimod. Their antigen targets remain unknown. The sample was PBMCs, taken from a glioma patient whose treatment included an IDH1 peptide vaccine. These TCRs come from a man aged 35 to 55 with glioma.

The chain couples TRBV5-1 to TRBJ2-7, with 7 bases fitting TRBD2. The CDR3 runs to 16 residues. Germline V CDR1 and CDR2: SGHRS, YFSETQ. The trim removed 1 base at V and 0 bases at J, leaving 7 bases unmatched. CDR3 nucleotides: TGCGCCAGCAGCTTGATAGCTGGCGGGAGCTCCTACGAGCAGTACTTC. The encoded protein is CASSLIAGGSSYEQYF.

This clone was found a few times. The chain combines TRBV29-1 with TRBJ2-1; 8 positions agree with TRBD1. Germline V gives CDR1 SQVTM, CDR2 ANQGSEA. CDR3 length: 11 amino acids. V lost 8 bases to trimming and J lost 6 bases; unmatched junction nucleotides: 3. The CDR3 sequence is CSFGQGNEQFF. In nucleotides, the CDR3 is TGCAGCTTCGGACAGGGCAATGAGCAGTTCTTC.

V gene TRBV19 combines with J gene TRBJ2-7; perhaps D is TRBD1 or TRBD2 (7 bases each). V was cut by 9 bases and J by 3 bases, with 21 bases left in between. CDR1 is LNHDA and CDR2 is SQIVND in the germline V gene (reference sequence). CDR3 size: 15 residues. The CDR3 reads CASQNQGGGSYEQYF. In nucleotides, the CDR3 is TGTGCCAGCCAAAACCAGGGGGGCGGGAGCTACGAGCAGTACTTC.

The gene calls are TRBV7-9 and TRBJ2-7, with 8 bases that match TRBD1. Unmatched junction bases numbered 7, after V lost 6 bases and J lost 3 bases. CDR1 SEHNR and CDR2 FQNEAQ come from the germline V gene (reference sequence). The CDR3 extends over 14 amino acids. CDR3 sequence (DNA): TGTGCCAGCAGTGGACAGGGTAAGGTCTACGAGCAGTACTTC. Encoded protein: CASSGQGKVYEQYF.

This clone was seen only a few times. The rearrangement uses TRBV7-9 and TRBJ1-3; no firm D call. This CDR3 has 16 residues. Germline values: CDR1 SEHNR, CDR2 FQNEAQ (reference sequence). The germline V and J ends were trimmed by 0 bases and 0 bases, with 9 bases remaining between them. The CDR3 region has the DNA TGTGCCAGCAGCTTAGCCCGCCCGAGCTCTGGAAACACCATATATTTT. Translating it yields CASSLARPSSGNTIYF.

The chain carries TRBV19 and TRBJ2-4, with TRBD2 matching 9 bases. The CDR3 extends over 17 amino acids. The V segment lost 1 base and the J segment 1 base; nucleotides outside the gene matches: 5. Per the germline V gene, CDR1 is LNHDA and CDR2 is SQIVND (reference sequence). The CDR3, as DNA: TGTGCCAGTAGTATAGGTAGCGGGGGCTGGGCCAAAAACATTCAGTACTTC. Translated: CASSIGSGGWAKNIQYF.

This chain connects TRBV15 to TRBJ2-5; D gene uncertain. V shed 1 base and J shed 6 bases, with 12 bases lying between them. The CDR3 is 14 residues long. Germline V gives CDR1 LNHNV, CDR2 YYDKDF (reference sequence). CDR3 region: CATSRGWGIQTQYF. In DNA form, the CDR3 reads TGTGCCACCAGCAGAGGCTGGGGTATACAGACCCAGTACTTC.

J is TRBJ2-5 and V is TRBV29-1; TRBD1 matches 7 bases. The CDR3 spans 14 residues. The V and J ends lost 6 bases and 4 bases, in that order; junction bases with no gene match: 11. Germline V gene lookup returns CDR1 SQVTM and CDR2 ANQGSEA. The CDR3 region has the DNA TGCAGCGTGGGACAGAATTTAGAGGGAGAGACCCAGTACTTC. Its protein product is CSVGQNLEGETQYF.

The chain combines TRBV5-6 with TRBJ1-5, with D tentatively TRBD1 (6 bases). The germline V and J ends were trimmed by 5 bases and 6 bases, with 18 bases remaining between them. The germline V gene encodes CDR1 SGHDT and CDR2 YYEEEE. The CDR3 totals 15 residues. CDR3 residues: CASRRYGGAGQPQHF. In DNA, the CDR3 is TGTGCCAGCAGGAGATACGGGGGGGCGGGTCAGCCCCAGCATTTT.

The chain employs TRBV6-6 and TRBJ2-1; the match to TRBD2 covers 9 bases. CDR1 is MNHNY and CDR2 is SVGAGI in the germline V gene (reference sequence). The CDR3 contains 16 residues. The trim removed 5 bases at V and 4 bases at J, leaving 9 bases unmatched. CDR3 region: CASSPGLARMYNEQFF. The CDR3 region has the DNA TGTGCCAGCAGTCCCGGACTAGCGAGAATGTACAATGAGCAGTTCTTC.

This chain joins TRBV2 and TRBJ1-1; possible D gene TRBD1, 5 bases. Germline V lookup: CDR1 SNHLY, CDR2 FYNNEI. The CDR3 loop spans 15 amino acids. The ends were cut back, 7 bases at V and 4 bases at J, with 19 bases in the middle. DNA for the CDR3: TGTGCCAGCACCTTATTTGGAGGGGCCAGCACTGAAGCTTTCTTT. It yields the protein CASTLFGGASTEAFF.